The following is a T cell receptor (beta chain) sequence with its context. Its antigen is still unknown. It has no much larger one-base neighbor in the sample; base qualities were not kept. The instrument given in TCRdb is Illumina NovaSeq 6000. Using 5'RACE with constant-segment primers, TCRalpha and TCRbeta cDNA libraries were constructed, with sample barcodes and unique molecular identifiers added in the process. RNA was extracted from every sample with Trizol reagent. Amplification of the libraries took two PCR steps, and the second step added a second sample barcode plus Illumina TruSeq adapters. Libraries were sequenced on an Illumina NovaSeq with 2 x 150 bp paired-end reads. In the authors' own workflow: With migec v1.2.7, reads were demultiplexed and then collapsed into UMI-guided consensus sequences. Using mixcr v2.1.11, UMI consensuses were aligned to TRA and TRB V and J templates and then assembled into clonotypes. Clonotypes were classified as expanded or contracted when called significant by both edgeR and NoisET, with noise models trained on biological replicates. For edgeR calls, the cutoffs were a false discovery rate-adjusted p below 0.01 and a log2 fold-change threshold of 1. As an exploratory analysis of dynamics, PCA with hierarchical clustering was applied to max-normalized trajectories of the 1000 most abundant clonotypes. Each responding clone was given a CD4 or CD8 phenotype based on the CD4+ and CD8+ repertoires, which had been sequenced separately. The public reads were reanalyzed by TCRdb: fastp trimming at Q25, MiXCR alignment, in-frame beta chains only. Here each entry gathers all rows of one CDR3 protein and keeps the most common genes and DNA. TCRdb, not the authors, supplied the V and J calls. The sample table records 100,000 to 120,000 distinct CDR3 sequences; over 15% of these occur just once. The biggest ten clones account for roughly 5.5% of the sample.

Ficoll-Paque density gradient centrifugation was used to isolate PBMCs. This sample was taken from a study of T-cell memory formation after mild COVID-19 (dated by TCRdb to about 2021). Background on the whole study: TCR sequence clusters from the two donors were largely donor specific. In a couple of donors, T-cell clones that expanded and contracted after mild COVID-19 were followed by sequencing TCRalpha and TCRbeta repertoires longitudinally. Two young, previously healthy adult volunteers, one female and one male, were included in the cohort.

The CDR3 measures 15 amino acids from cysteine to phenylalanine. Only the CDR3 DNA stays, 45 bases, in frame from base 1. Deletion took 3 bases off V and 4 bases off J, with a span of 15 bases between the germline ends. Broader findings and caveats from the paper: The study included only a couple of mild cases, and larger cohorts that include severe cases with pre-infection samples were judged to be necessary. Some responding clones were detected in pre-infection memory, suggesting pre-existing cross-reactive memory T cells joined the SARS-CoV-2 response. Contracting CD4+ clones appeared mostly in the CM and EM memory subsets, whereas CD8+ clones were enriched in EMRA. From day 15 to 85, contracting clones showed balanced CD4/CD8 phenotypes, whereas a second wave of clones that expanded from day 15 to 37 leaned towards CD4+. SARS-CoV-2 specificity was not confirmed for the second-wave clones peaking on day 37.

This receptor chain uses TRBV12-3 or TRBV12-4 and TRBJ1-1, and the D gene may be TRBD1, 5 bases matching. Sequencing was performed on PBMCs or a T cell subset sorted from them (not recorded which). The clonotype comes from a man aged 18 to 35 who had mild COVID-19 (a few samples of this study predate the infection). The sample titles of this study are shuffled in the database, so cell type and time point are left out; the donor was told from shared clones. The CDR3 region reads CASSLGLHGGTEAFF. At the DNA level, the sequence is TGTGCCAGCAGTTTGGGCCTACACGGGGGCACTGAAGCTTTCTTT.